This TCR beta chain is from a study of blood T cell repertoires in COVID-19. Study-wide context: Acute-phase and convalescent COVID-19 samples originated in the United States, Italy and Spain. Nucleic acid was either cDNA or gDNA, and it came from T cells, B-cell-depleted T cells, or PBMCs.

Seattle cases were enrolled at active infection and followed longitudinally. After removal of 0 bases from V and 4 bases from J, the junction contained 5 bases not matched to a gene. The CDR3 runs to 15 residues. From germline, CDR1 is MGHRA and CDR2 YSYEKL. In the original workflow: Nucleated cell number was recorded as an estimate derived from reference gene primer amplification. Some clones are missing from TCRdb's copy, which holds only in-frame ones; the method was immunoSEQ multiplex PCR. For V, J and clone size, that table is used; D and trimming come from the DNA. The sample includes under 450,000 clones, about 91% of them seen just once.

Sequenced sample: peripheral blood. The V gene is TRBV4-1, the J gene TRBJ1-1; 7 nucleotides line up with TRBD1. The receptor was isolated from a woman in her 40s with COVID-19, enrolled during active disease. The CDR3 spells CASSQDRGSRTEAFF. The DNA of the CDR3 is TGCGCCAGCAGCCAAGACAGGGGGAGTCGCACTGAAGCTTTCTTT.